Only one count was recorded for the clone carrying this T cell receptor beta chain. Source study methods: How many nucleated cells were present was estimated from reference gene primer amplification. Sequenced by immunoSEQ multiplex PCR; TCRdb stores in-frame clones only, minus some. V, J and clone size derive from that table, while D and trimming were established from the DNA sequence. The sample includes hundreds of thousands of clones, around 86% of them seen just once. This entry comes from a study of blood T cell repertoires in COVID-19. In the study overall: COVID-19 samples from acute and convalescent phases originated in the United States, Italy and Spain. From T cells, B-cell-depleted T cells, or PBMCs came the material, which was cDNA or gDNA.

The TCR was taken from a human donor in a cohort sampled during active COVID-19. Sequenced material: peripheral blood.

CDR3 sequence: CAWSVGSGQETQYF. The CDR3 DNA is TGTGCCTGGAGTGTAGGGAGCGGCCAAGAGACCCAGTACTTC. V usage is TRBV30 and J usage is TRBJ2-5, with D maybe TRBD2 (5 bases). The V and J ends lost 0 bases and 1 base respectively, with 9 bases between them. The length of the CDR3 is 14 residues. The germline V gene has CDR1 GTSNPN and CDR2 SVGIG (reference sequence).